This T cell receptor (beta chain) was recorded in a study of shared clonotypes between healthy human individuals. Study-level background: A couple of female and three male donors aged 18 to 49 were enrolled.

TCRdb's table, derived via immunoSEQ multiplex PCR, lists solely in-frame clones and lacks some. The sample lists over 2 million clones, about 95% occurring once. Naive CD8 isolation took CD45RO-negative cells positively selected for CCR7 and excluded terminally differentiated effector memory CD45RA+ cells. The V segment lost 4 bases and the J segment 7 bases; nucleotides outside the gene matches: 9. The CDR3 runs to 15 residues. Looked up from germline, CDR1 is SEHNR and CDR2 is FQNEAQ (reference sequence). Sequencing was done on a sample of naive CD8+ T cells sorted from blood. This receptor was obtained from a man in his late teens or twenties in good health. The chain links TRBV7-9 to TRBJ1-4; 7 bases agree with TRBD1. CDR3 nucleotide sequence: TGTGCCAGCAGCTCCTATCGACAGGGCTTTGAAAAACTGTTTTTT. It is translated as CASSSYRQGFEKLFF.